These 14 T cell receptor beta chains came from one sample sequenced in a study of Ad26.COV2.S vaccination and SARS-CoV-2 variants. Only in-frame clones appear in the TCRdb table, and some are missing; sequencing was by immunoSEQ multiplex PCR. The table includes hundreds of thousands of clones, more than 75% detected once. Indicated treatment: roughly 20 received Ad26.COV2.S at low or high dose, single or two shots; 5 received placebo; per-sample allocation not given. Specimen acquisition occurred on day 63 following the initial vaccine or placebo injection. The material was peripheral blood, obtained in a trial of Ad26.COV2.S vaccine versus placebo. These receptors all come from a person aged 18-65 years who received the Ad26.COV2.S COVID-19 vaccine or a placebo.

The chain is built from TRBV9 and TRBJ2-3; no reliable D call. V was shortened by 4 bases and J by 8 bases, with 17 bases between the two germline ends. The CDR3 has 14 residues. Per germline, CDR1 SGDLS and CDR2 YYNGEE. The CDR3 DNA is TGTGCCAGCAGCCCCCAGTCCAGAGAAGGTACGCAGTATTTT. Its protein product is CASSPQSREGTQYF.

This chain links TRBV6-4 with TRBJ1-1; 7 nucleotides agree with TRBD1. Germline trimming cut 9 bases from V and 11 bases from J; bases unmatched to any gene: 15. Germline CDR1 and CDR2: MRHNA and SNTAGT. The length of the CDR3 is 13 residues. CDR3 loop: CARTQPMTGWAFF. The CDR3 DNA reads as TGTGCCAGGACCCAGCCTATGACAGGGTGGGCTTTCTTT.

This chain joins TRBV27 and TRBJ2-6, with 9 bases identical to TRBD1. The CDR3 runs 18 residues. Unmatched junction bases numbered 11, after V lost 5 bases and J lost 3 bases. Germline V CDR1 and CDR2: MNHEY, SMNVEV (reference sequence). The CDR3 nucleotides are TGTGCCAGCAGTCCGGGGACAGGGTTTAGAAATGGGGCCAACGTCCTGACTTTC. This gives the protein CASSPGTGFRNGANVLTF.

The CDR3 loop is CASNAGGMNTEAFF. In DNA, the CDR3 is TGTGCCAGCAACGCAGGGGGCATGAACACTGAAGCTTTCTTT. The chain employs TRBV5-4 and TRBJ1-1; 8 bases are a match to TRBD1. Trimming took 6 bases from V and 0 from J; bases not matched to a gene: 4. CDR1 is SGHNT, CDR2 YYREEE, per germline (reference sequence). The CDR3 contains 14 residues. Combining the CDR3 with reference TRBV5-4 and TRBJ1-1 gives the whole variable domain ETGVTQSPTHLIKTRGQQVTLRCSSQSGHNTVSWYQQALGQGPQFIFQYYREEENGRGNFPPRFSGLQFPNYSSELNVNALELDDSALYLCASNAGGMNTEAFFGQGTRLTVV.

The chain is built from TRBV7-3 and TRBJ2-1, with 12 bases that match TRBD1. Germline CDR1 reads SGHTA; CDR2 reads FQGTGA. The V segment lost 3 bases and the J segment 6 bases; nucleotides outside the gene matches: 6. This CDR3 comprises 16 residues. The CDR3 protein is CASSFPGTGGFNEQFF. The CDR3 DNA is TGTGCCAGCAGCTTTCCTGGGACAGGGGGCTTCAATGAGCAGTTCTTC.

The chain joins TRBV7-9 to TRBJ1-2, with D uncertain. The CDR3 is 13 amino acids. V dropped 6 bases and J dropped 2 bases, with 10 bases sitting between them. Germline V gene lookup returns CDR1 SEHNR and CDR2 FQNEAQ (reference sequence). In DNA, the CDR3 is TGTGCCAGCAGACCCTCAGAGAACTATGGCTACACCTTC. Encoded protein: CASRPSENYGYTF.

This clone has just one count. This chain connects TRBV2 to TRBJ1-3, with TRBD1 identical over 7 bases. With V trimmed by 9 bases and J by 4 bases, 3 bases remained unmatched. Germline CDR1 reads SNHLY; CDR2 reads FYNNEI. This CDR3 is built from 12 residues. The CDR3 protein is CASDRAGNTIYF. CDR3 sequence (DNA): TGTGCCAGTGACAGGGCCGGAAACACCATATATTTT.

The chain recombines TRBV7-3 with TRBJ2-3; tentative D call: TRBD2 (7 bases). CDR3 length: 14 amino acids. V lost 5 bases, J lost 4 bases, and 13 bases lay in between. Germline CDR1 is SGHTA and CDR2 is FQGTGA. The CDR3 is CASSPGGSPDTQYF. As DNA, the CDR3 is TGTGCCAGCAGCCCGGGGGGCTCCCCAGATACGCAGTATTTT.

J is TRBJ2-5 and V is TRBV3-1 (or the pseudogene TRBV3-2); no reliable D call. The length of the CDR3 is 16 residues. The V gene's germline CDR1 is LGHDT and CDR2 YNNKEL (reference sequence). V was trimmed by 3 bases and J by 4 bases, leaving 18 bases between them. CDR3 sequence (DNA): TGTGCCAGCAGCCAGAAATTTCTCAACGTAGGAGAGACCCAGTACTTC. This sequence encodes CASSQKFLNVGETQYF.

This clone has just a few counts. The genes are TRBV12-3 or TRBV12-4 and TRBJ1-4; possible D gene TRBD1, 5 bases. This CDR3 has 13 residues. The V and J ends lost 6 bases and 4 bases respectively, with 9 bases between them. The CDR3 spells CASRRQLNEKLFF. The CDR3 nucleotides read TGTGCCAGCAGAAGACAGCTTAATGAAAAACTGTTTTTT.

With respect to this clone: Other DNA sequences in this specimen translate into the identical CDR3. V gene TRBV5-1 combines with J gene TRBJ1-1; unclear D gene. This CDR3 is 12 amino acids long. V was clipped by 2 bases and J by 5 bases, with 7 bases between them. In germline, CDR1 is SGHRS, CDR2 YFSETQ. As DNA, the CDR3 is TGCGCCAGCAGCTTTGCCGGGACTGAAGCTTTCTTT. Translating it yields CASSFAGTEAFF. Filled out from reference TRBV5-1 and TRBJ1-1, the complete variable domain reads KAGVTQTPRYLIKTRGQQVTLSCSPISGHRSVSWYQQTPGQGLQFLFEYFSETQRNKGNFPGRFSGRQFSNSRSEMNVSTLELGDSALYLCASSFAGTEAFFGQGTRLTVV.

Here the CDR3 reads CASSSGTGATNEKLFF. The CDR3 nucleotides are TGTGCCAGCAGCTCCGGGACAGGAGCAACTAATGAAAAACTGTTTTTT. The rearrangement links TRBV5-5 to TRBJ1-4, with 8 positions matching TRBD1. V trimming: 3 bases; J trimming: 0 bases; junction bases outside the gene matches: 4. CDR1 is SGHKS, CDR2 YYEKEE, per germline (reference sequence). This CDR3 has 16 residues.

The rearrangement joins TRBV9 to TRBJ2-3, with D tentatively TRBD2 (6 bases). This CDR3 contains 14 residues. The germline V gene encodes CDR1 SGDLS and CDR2 YYNGEE. V was trimmed by 4 bases and J by 8 bases, leaving 17 bases between them. The CDR3 is CASSLGTGSLTQYF. DNA for the CDR3: TGTGCCAGCAGCCTCGGGACCGGGAGTCTTACGCAGTATTTT.

The V and J genes are TRBV2 and TRBJ2-5; D may be TRBD1 (6 bases). CDR3 length: 14 amino acids. In germline, CDR1 is SNHLY, CDR2 FYNNEI. The V gene lost 5 bases and the J gene lost 3 bases, with 13 bases spanning the gap. This CDR3 is CASSPGQPEETQYF. The CDR3, as DNA: TGTGCCAGCAGTCCCGGACAGCCGGAAGAGACCCAGTACTTC.